The present entry profiles one T cell receptor (beta chain) with its context. Methods used by the authors: Reference gene primer amplification in the assay estimated nucleated cell counts. Libraries were prepared by immunoSEQ multiplex PCR; TCRdb keeps only in-frame clonotypes and omits some of them. V, J and clone size were drawn from that table, and D and trimming were deduced from the DNA. The sample includes about 260,000 clones, about 90% of them seen just once. The sample is drawn from a study of blood T cell repertoires in COVID-19. At the level of the study: Collection of acute and convalescent COVID-19 samples took place in the United States, Italy and Spain. From T cells, B-cell-depleted T cells, or PBMCs came the material, which was cDNA or gDNA.

The receptor was derived from a woman in her thirties or forties who had recovered from COVID-19. The source material was peripheral blood.

The CDR3 sequence: CASSYGQGILGNTIYF. CDR3 DNA sequence: TGCGCCAGCAGCTACGGACAGGGGATTTTAGGAAACACCATATATTTT. V is TRBV5-1 and J is TRBJ1-3; TRBD1 agrees at 9 bases. This CDR3 is 16 amino acids long. The junction had 8 bases not matched to a gene; V was cut back by 3 bases and J by 4 bases. Germline CDR1 is SGHRS and CDR2 is YFSETQ.